Following are 21 T cell receptor beta chains from one sample sequenced in a study of blood T cell repertoires in COVID-19. TCRdb keeps only in-frame clones here, not all; method: immunoSEQ multiplex PCR. Of approximately 74,000 clones listed, over 70% are singletons. Specimen: peripheral blood. The receptors were gathered from a man older than 75 with active or convalescent COVID-19.

The rearrangement links TRBV28 to TRBJ2-7, with 7 bases identical to TRBD2. CDR1 and CDR2 (germline): MDHEN, SYDVKM. The CDR3 covers 12 residues. V lost 4 bases to trimming and J lost 7 bases; unmatched junction nucleotides: 4. For the CDR3, the DNA is TGTGCCAGCAGTTGGCCGGGGGGTGAGCAGTACTTC. Translation: CASSWPGGEQYF.

V usage is TRBV11-2 and J usage is TRBJ2-7; 7 positions agree with TRBD2. V lost 5 bases to trimming and J lost 2 bases; unmatched junction nucleotides: 6. The CDR3 spans 14 residues. Per the germline V gene, CDR1 is SGHAT and CDR2 is FQNNGV. CDR3 sequence: CASSQTLAAYEQYF. Here the CDR3 DNA reads TGTGCCAGCAGCCAAACGCTAGCGGCCTACGAGCAGTACTTC.

J is TRBJ2-3 and V is TRBV5-1, with 8 bases identical to TRBD2. Germline CDR1 is SGHRS and CDR2 is YFSETQ. Trimming took 0 bases from V and 0 from J; bases not matched to a gene: 12. The CDR3 totals 19 residues. The CDR3, as DNA: TGCGCCAGCAGCTTGGTCGGTAGCGGGGACCTATCTAGCACAGATACGCAGTATTTT. It specifies CASSLVGSGDLSSTDTQYF.

V and J are TRBV4-2 and TRBJ1-2; maybe TRBD1 (6 bases). The CDR3 totals 14 residues. V lost 4 bases, J lost 0 bases, and 9 bases lay in between. Germline assignment: CDR1 LGHNA and CDR2 YNFKEQ. The CDR3 region has the DNA TGTGCCAGCAGCCCGGACAGCCCTAACTATGGCTACACCTTC. Translating gives CASSPDSPNYGYTF.

This sequence joins TRBV18 and TRBJ1-1; D is undetermined. CDR3 length: 13 residues. The V gene's germline CDR1 is KGHSH and CDR2 LQKENI. Trimming pared 5 bases from V and 0 bases from J, leaving 7 bases between. The CDR3 protein is CASSETVNTEAFF. The DNA of the CDR3 is TGTGCCAGCTCAGAAACGGTGAACACTGAAGCTTTCTTT.

The V call is TRBV30, the J call TRBJ1-2; 8 nucleotides match TRBD1. The CDR3 consists of 14 residues. After removal of 0 bases from V and 5 bases from J, the junction contained 5 bases not matched to a gene. The germline CDR1 and CDR2 sequences are GTSNPN and SVGIG (reference sequence). In DNA form, the CDR3 reads TGTGCCTGGAGTGTTCAGGGGGCCGGGTATGGCTACACCTTC. Encoded protein: CAWSVQGAGYGYTF.

V gene TRBV2 combines with J gene TRBJ1-1; TRBD1 matches at 8 bases. The CDR3 covers 14 residues. Trimming removed 1 base from V and 8 bases from J; junction bases left unmatched: 6. From germline, CDR1 is SNHLY and CDR2 FYNNEI. The CDR3 DNA reads TGTGCCAGCAGTGAAGTCAGGGGGCCGGCAGAAGCTTTCTTT. The encoded protein is CASSEVRGPAEAFF.

This clone was counted between two and nine times. The chain carries TRBV6-6 and TRBJ1-3; 7 bases align to TRBD1. From germline, CDR1 is MNHNY and CDR2 SVGAGI (reference sequence). CDR3 size: 16 residues. Trimming cost V 6 bases and J 0 bases; bases outside gene matches: 8. In nucleotides, the CDR3 is TGTGCCAGCAGCCGGGGACAGCCGGACTCTGGAAACACCATATATTTT. This encodes CASSRGQPDSGNTIYF.

The chain recombines TRBV7-8 with TRBJ2-3, with TRBD2 identical over 8 bases. Unmatched junction bases numbered 10, after V lost 3 bases and J lost 2 bases. This CDR3 is built from 17 residues. Germline-derived CDR1 and CDR2 are SGHVS and FQNEAQ. The CDR3 DNA sequence: TGTGCCAGCAGCTTTCTCCCGCGCGGGGGGTCCACAGATACGCAGTATTTT. This codes for CASSFLPRGGSTDTQYF.

The genes are TRBV30 and TRBJ1-3; D gene unclear. Per germline, CDR1 GTSNPN and CDR2 SVGIG (reference sequence). The CDR3 covers 12 residues. The V end lost 1 base, the J end lost 7 bases, and 8 bases lay between the germline ends. CDR3: CAWSAGINTIYF. CDR3 nucleotide sequence: TGTGCCTGGAGTGCCGGGATCAACACCATATATTTT.

This rearrangement joins TRBV27 to TRBJ2-7; D possibly corresponds to TRBD1 (6 bases). The V gene's germline CDR1 is MNHEY and CDR2 SMNVEV (reference sequence). With 4 bases removed from V and 6 bases from J, the gap between germline ends came to 16 bases. The CDR3 has 14 residues. The CDR3 is CASSSQQGEGEQYF. The CDR3 bases are TGTGCCAGCAGTTCTCAACAGGGTGAGGGCGAGCAGTACTTC.

This clone was counted between two and nine times. The chain carries TRBV2 and TRBJ1-4, with TRBD1 matching over 8 bases. The germline V gene encodes CDR1 SNHLY and CDR2 FYNNEI. This CDR3 contains 14 residues. V dropped 6 bases and J dropped 4; count of bases not matched to a gene: 4. CDR3 region: CASRMDRVNEKLFF. The CDR3 nucleotides read TGTGCCAGCAGGATGGACAGGGTTAATGAAAAACTGTTTTTT.

CDR3 nucleotide sequence: TGTGCCAGCTCTCCAGCCGGGACAGGGGTCGACCAATTCAATCAGCCCCAGCATTTT. Amino acids: CASSPAGTGVDQFNQPQHF. J is TRBJ1-5 and V is TRBV18; TRBD1 agrees at 10 bases. CDR1 is KGHSH and CDR2 is LQKENI in the germline V gene. The CDR3 spans 19 residues. Unmatched junction bases numbered 17, after V lost 6 bases and J lost 3 bases.

The chain links TRBV5-1 to TRBJ1-6; D uncertain. The germline gives CDR1 SGHRS, CDR2 YFSETQ. The CDR3 is made up of 16 amino acids. V lost 1 base and J 0 bases, leaving 8 bases between the germline ends. CDR3 DNA sequence: TGCGCCAGCAGCTTGCAACCGAGCTCCTATAATTCACCCCTCCACTTT. Its translation is CASSLQPSSYNSPLHF.

The chain links TRBV24-1 to TRBJ2-5; 11 bases fit TRBD2. Per the germline V gene, CDR1 is KGHDR and CDR2 is SFDVKD. There are 17 residues in the CDR3. V gave up 8 bases and J gave up 2 bases; unmatched junction bases: 12. CDR3 sequence: CATIRLAGITVQETQYF. CDR3 bases: TGTGCCACCATCCGACTAGCGGGGATAACAGTACAAGAGACCCAGTACTTC.

This clone was detected only once. The rearrangement joins TRBV9 to TRBJ2-7, with TRBD1 matching 7 bases. Germline CDR1 SGDLS, CDR2 YYNGEE. V dropped 2 bases and J dropped 6; count of bases not matched to a gene: 8. The CDR3 sequence is 14 residues long. The CDR3 nucleotides read TGTGCCAGCAGCGTTGCTTTGACAGGGAGCGAGCAGTACTTC. This codes for CASSVALTGSEQYF.

The chain joins TRBV5-5 to TRBJ2-2; 8 nucleotides agree with TRBD1. This CDR3 comprises 15 residues. Germline V gene data show CDR1 as SGHKS and CDR2 as YYEKEE (reference sequence). With 0 bases clipped from V and 6 bases from J, the junction kept 4 bases outside the gene matches. CDR3 nucleotides: TGTGCCAGCAGCTTGGCAGGGGGCGCCCCCGGGGAGCTGTTTTTT. Amino acids: CASSLAGGAPGELFF.

The chain has TRBV5-1 and TRBJ2-1, with 9 bases matching TRBD2. V lost 0 bases and J lost 7; bases outside the gene matches: 5. Germline V gene data show CDR1 as SGHRS and CDR2 as YFSETQ. This CDR3 spans 15 amino acids. CDR3 in DNA: TGCGCCAGCAGCTTGGTTAGCGGGAGTACTAATGAGCAGTTCTTC. Amino acids: CASSLVSGSTNEQFF.

The V gene is TRBV5-1, the J gene TRBJ2-7; 7 positions agree with TRBD1. V trimming: 4 bases; J trimming: 2 bases; junction bases outside the gene matches: 6. The CDR3 consists of 14 residues. In germline, CDR1 is SGHRS, CDR2 YFSETQ. The CDR3 loop reads CASSITGETYEQYF. The DNA of the CDR3 is TGCGCCAGCAGCATTACAGGGGAAACCTACGAGCAGTACTTC.

The rearrangement joins TRBV12-5 to TRBJ1-3, with TRBD1 as a possible D gene (5 bases). CDR1 is LGHNT and CDR2 is FRNRAP in the germline V gene. The CDR3 covers 12 residues. Trimming cost V 5 bases and J 4 bases, with 6 bases left between them. CDR3 loop: CASGNRGNTIYF. Written as DNA, the CDR3 is TGTGCTAGTGGTAACAGGGGAAACACCATATATTTT.

This chain joins TRBV2 and TRBJ2-5; D is ambiguous. Germline V gives CDR1 SNHLY, CDR2 FYNNEI. The length of the CDR3 is 14 residues. V lost 6 bases, J lost 5 bases, and 16 bases lay in between. This CDR3 is CASRRNVGTETQYF. In DNA, the CDR3 is TGTGCCAGCAGGAGGAATGTGGGTACGGAGACCCAGTACTTC.